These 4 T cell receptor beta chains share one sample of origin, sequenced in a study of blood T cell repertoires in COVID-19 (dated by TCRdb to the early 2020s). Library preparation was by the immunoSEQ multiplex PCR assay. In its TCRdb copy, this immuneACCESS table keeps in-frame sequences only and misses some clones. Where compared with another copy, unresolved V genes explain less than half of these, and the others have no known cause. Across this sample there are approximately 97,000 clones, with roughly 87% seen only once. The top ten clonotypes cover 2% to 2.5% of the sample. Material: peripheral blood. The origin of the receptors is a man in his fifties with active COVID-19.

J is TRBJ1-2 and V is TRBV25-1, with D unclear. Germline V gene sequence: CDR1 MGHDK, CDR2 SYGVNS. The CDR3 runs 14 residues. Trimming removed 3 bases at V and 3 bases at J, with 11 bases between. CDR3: CASSESGRYYGYTF. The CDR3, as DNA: TGTGCCAGCAGTGAGTCAGGAAGATACTATGGCTACACCTTC.

The chain's CDR3 is CASLGQATYEQYF. CDR3 DNA sequence: TGTGCCAGCCTGGGGCAGGCCACCTACGAGCAGTACTTC. V usage is TRBV28 and J usage is TRBJ2-7, with a weak D call TRBD1 (5 bases). Germline V CDR1 and CDR2: MDHEN, SYDVKM. The CDR3 is made up of 13 amino acids. Deletions cut 8 bases from V and 2 bases from J, with 13 bases between. Full variable domain (outside the CDR3, taken from reference TRBV28 and TRBJ2-7): DVKVTQSSRYLVKRTGEKVFLECVQDMDHENMFWYRQDPGLGLRLIYFSYDVKMKEKGDIPEGYSVSREKKERFSLILESASTNQTSMYLCASLGQATYEQYFGPGTRLTVT.

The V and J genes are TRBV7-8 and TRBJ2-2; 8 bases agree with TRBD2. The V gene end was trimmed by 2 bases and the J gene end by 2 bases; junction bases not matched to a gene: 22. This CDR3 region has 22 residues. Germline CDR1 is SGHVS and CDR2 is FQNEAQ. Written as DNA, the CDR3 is TGTGCCAGCAGCTTATGGTTTAGGCGCGGGGGGATGCACACCGACAACACCGGGGAGCTGTTTTTT. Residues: CASSLWFRRGGMHTDNTGELFF.

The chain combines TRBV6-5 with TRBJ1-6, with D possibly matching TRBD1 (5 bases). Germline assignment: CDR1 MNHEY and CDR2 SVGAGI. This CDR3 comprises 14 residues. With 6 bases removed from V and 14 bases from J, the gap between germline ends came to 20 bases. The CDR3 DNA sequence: TGTGCCAGCAGCCCCCCTCAGGGATTTGGCACCCTCCACTTT. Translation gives CASSPPQGFGTLHF.